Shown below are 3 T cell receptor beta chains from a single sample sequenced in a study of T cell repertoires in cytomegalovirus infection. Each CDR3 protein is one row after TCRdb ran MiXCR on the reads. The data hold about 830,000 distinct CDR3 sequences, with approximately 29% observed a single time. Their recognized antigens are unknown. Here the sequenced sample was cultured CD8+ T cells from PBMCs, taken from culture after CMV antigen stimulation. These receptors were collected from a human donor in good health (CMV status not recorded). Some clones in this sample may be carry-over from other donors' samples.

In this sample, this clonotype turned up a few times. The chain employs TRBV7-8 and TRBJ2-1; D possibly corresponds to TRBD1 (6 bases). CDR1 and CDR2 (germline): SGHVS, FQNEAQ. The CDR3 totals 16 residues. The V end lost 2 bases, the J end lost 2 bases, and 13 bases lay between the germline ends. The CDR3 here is CASSLRSKGAYNEQFF. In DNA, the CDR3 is TGTGCCAGCAGCTTACGATCAAAGGGGGCCTACAATGAGCAGTTCTTC.

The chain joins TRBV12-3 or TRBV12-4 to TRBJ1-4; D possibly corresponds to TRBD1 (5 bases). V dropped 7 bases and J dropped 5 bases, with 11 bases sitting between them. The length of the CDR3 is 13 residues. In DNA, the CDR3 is TGTGCCAGCACCTTAGCAGGGAATGAAAAACTGTTTTTT. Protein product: CASTLAGNEKLFF.

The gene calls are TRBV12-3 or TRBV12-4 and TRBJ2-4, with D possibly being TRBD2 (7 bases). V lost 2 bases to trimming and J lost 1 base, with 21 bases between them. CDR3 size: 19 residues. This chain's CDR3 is CASSLIVGGGARAKNIQYF. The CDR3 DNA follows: TGTGCCAGCAGTTTAATAGTGGGTGGGGGGGCCCGGGCCAAAAACATTCAGTACTTC.